This record concerns one T cell receptor (beta chain) sequence. Its antigen is currently unknown. The source of the sample is a study of OX40 agonist ivuxolimab in advanced cancers. Study as a whole: The patients received ivuxolimab by intravenous route every 2 weeks at 0.01 to 10 mg/kg. Regarding the study as a whole: In CD8+ T cells, expanded clones were on average more numerous than in CD4+.

Systemic immunosuppression or autoimmune disease history was grounds to exclude patients. Blood samples were obtained at baseline, cycle 4 day 1, and cycle 7 day 1. Using immunoSEQ multiplex PCR, the repertoire was profiled, and TCRdb retains in-frame clones only, with some absent. Here the sample spans about 78,000 clones, 85% to 95% being singletons. The CDR3 consists of 15 residues. Per the germline V gene, CDR1 is MGHRA and CDR2 is YSYEKL. The V end lost 4 bases, the J end lost 5 bases, and 14 bases lay between the germline ends. The clonotype was recovered from an adult with an advanced solid tumor such as melanoma, head and neck, liver or kidney cancer. Sequencing used CD4+ or CD8+ T cells sorted from blood, obtained in a trial of the OX40 agonist ivuxolimab. This chain uses TRBV4-1 with TRBJ1-4; unclear D gene. CDR3 sequence: CASSPAVGLNEKLFF. Written as DNA, the CDR3 is TGCGCCAGCAGCCCCGCCGTGGGCCTAAATGAAAAACTGTTTTTT.